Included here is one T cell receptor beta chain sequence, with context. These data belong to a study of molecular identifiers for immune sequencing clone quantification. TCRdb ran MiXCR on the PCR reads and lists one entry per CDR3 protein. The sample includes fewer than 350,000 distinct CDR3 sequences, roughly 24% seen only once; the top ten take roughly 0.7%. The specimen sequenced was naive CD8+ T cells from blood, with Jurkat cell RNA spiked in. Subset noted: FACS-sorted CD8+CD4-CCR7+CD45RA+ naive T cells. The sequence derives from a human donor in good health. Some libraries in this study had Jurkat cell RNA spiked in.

Here the CDR3 DNA reads TGTGCCAGCAGCCCAGCCTCGGTGGGTTCCTACGAGCAGTACTTC. Translation gives CASSPASVGSYEQYF. The chain employs TRBV5-3 and TRBJ2-7; D is undetermined. TRBV5-3 is treated as an ORF (open reading frame) with a function not yet certain. With 8 bases removed from V and 1 base from J, the gap between germline ends came to 19 bases. The CDR3 extends over 15 amino acids.